This T cell receptor beta chain is drawn from a study of T cells in Graves' hyperthyroidism and ophthalmopathy. Study overall: Peripheral blood specimens were obtained at initial diagnosis, prior to any treatment.

Study findings and constraints: Among clonotypes expanded in thyroid above 0.001, most were also found in blood. Ophthalmopathy and stable hyperthyroidism were separated by a 13 V-J model.

V lost 3 bases, J lost 5 bases, and 3 bases stayed unmatched. This CDR3 comprises 16 residues. From germline, CDR1 is SGHAT and CDR2 FQNNGV. This clonotype was seen many times. Its antigen is unknown. PBMCs were derived from around 10 ml fresh peripheral blood. Amplified TCR beta CDR3 regions derived from RNA transcripts. First-round RT-PCR with HTBI primers amplified the TCR CDR3 region. TCRdb called the multiplex PCR reads again in MiXCR, with one record for every CDR3 protein. This sample yields some 420,000 distinct CDR3 sequences, of which approximately 13% are seen a single time; more than 4.5% belongs to the top ten.

Sequencing used blood. The receptor was isolated from a woman under 30 with Graves' hyperthyroidism. The rearrangement links TRBV11-2 to TRBJ2-5, with 16 nucleotides matching TRBD2. The chain's CDR3 is CASSLGLAGGPETQYF. The CDR3 DNA sequence: TGTGCCAGCAGCTTGGGACTAGCGGGAGGGCCGGAGACCCAGTACTTC. The whole variable domain, remainder taken from reference TRBV11-2 and TRBJ2-5, is EAGVAQSPRYKIIEKRQSVAFWCNPISGHATLYWYQQILGQGPKLLIQFQNNGVVDDSQLPKDRFSAERLKGVDSTLKIQPAKLEDSAVYLCASSLGLAGGPETQYFGPGTRLLVL.